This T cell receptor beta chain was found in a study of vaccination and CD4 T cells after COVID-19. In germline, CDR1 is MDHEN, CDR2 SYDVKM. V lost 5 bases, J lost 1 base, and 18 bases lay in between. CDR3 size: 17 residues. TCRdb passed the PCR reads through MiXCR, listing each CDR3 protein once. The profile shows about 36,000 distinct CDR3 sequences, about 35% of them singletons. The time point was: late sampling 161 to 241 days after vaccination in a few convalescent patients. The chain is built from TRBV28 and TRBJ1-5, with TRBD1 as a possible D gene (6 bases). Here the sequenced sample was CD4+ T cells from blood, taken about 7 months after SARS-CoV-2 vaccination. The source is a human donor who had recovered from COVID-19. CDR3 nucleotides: TGTGCCAGCAGTCGTCCCGGGACATGGGGGAGCAATCAGCCCCAGCATTTT. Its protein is CASSRPGTWGSNQPQHF.